This T cell receptor beta chain was identified in a study of T-cell memory formation after mild COVID-19. Study at large: TCR clusters were mostly donor specific.

The CDR3 spans 13 residues. Per the germline V gene, CDR1 is SGHRS and CDR2 is YFSETQ. The V and J ends lost 0 bases and 5 bases respectively, with 6 bases between them. This clonotype has ten or more counts. TCRdb passed the 5' RACE reads through MiXCR, listing each CDR3 protein once. This table has about half a million distinct CDR3 sequences, about 20% appearing once. Sequenced input: PBMCs or a T cell subset sorted from them (not recorded which). The V call is TRBV5-1, the J call TRBJ2-1; D is unclear. The receptor was isolated from an adult woman who had mild COVID-19 (a few samples of this study predate the infection). Cell type and time point are not known. The CDR3 protein is CASSLGQDNEQFF. CDR3 bases: TGCGCCAGCAGCTTGGGGCAGGACAATGAGCAGTTCTTC.